This entry lists 17 T cell receptor beta chains sequenced from one sample in a study of T-cell memory formation after mild COVID-19. TCRdb reprocessed the 5' RACE reads with MiXCR, giving one entry per CDR3 protein. The sample carries a few hundred thousand distinct CDR3 sequences, roughly 9.4% recorded once. The sequenced sample consisted of PBMCs or a T cell subset sorted from them (not recorded which). These receptor sequences come from a young man who had mild COVID-19 (a few samples of this study predate the infection). Cell type and time point are not known.

This clonotype has only a few counts. The chain has TRBV7-9 and TRBJ1-6; D is unclear. CDR1 is SEHNR, CDR2 FQNEAQ, per germline (reference sequence). The V end was cut by 5 bases, the J end by 10 bases, with 12 bases between. This CDR3 is 13 amino acids long. Here the CDR3 DNA reads TGTGCCAGCAGCAAGGGCAGCACATCACCCCTCCACTTT. Its translation is CASSKGSTSPLHF.

This clonotype was observed a few times. The chain recombines TRBV5-4 with TRBJ2-5, with 9 nucleotides matching TRBD1. Trimming removed 4 bases from V and 5 bases from J; junction bases left unmatched: 9. The CDR3 is 15 amino acids. CDR1 and CDR2 (germline): SGHNT, YYREEE (reference sequence). In nucleotides, the CDR3 is TGTGCCAGCAGCCCCGGGACAGGGCTGGAGGAGACCCAGTACTTC. Its protein product is CASSPGTGLEETQYF.

This clonotype appeared a few times. The genes are TRBV4-1 and TRBJ2-3; TRBD2 matches at 9 bases. Germline values: CDR1 MGHRA, CDR2 YSYEKL. The CDR3 has 17 amino acids. With 0 bases clipped from V and 1 base from J, the junction kept 5 bases outside the gene matches. The CDR3 coding sequence is TGCGCCAGCAGCCAAGATATGGTAGCGGGGGGCACAGATACGCAGTATTTT. It is translated as CASSQDMVAGGTDTQYF.

This rearrangement joins TRBV5-1 to TRBJ1-2, with 9 nucleotides matching TRBD1. V was pared by 1 base and J by 6 bases, with 10 bases of the junction left unmatched. Germline V gene sequence: CDR1 SGHRS, CDR2 YFSETQ. The CDR3 has 16 residues. In DNA form, the CDR3 reads TGCGCCAGCAGCTTGTTATCCGGGACAGGGTTGGATGGCTACACCTTC. Its translation: CASSLLSGTGLDGYTF.

This clonotype was found a few times. The V call is TRBV19, the J call TRBJ2-7; perhaps TRBD2 as D (5 bases). This CDR3 spans 13 amino acids. Germline V CDR1 and CDR2: LNHDA, SQIVND (reference sequence). The V gene lost 3 bases and the J gene lost 2 bases, with 8 bases spanning the gap. The CDR3 spells CASSMGAAYEQYF. The CDR3 DNA sequence: TGTGCCAGTAGTATGGGAGCAGCCTACGAGCAGTACTTC.

This clonotype appeared many times. J is TRBJ2-2 and V is TRBV7-2, with 14 bases aligning to TRBD2. Germline V gives CDR1 SGHTA, CDR2 FQGNSA. This CDR3 has 16 residues. With V trimmed by 1 base and J by 9 bases, 4 bases remained unmatched. The CDR3: CASSLDGTSGGRELFF. The CDR3 DNA reads TGTGCCAGCAGCTTAGATGGGACTAGCGGGGGAAGGGAGCTGTTTTTT.

The chain links TRBV10-3 to TRBJ1-5; TRBD1 is a possible D gene (5 bases). V was clipped by 10 bases and J by 1 base, with 14 bases between them. CDR3 size: 14 residues. Germline assignment: CDR1 ENHRY and CDR2 SYGVKD. CDR3 sequence: CATLDDRSNQPQHF. In DNA, the CDR3 is TGTGCCACGCTTGATGACAGAAGCAATCAGCCCCAGCATTTT.

This clonotype was counted a few times. The chain joins TRBV10-3 to TRBJ1-1; no clear D gene. V lost 9 bases, J lost 1 base, and 6 bases lay in between. CDR1 is ENHRY, CDR2 SYGVKD, per germline. The length of the CDR3 is 11 residues. DNA for the CDR3: TGTGCCATTTTTAGGAACACTGAAGCTTTCTTT. It encodes CAIFRNTEAFF.

The chain links TRBV18 to TRBJ2-6, with TRBD2 matching 8 bases. The CDR3 length is 16 residues. V lost 5 bases, J lost 2 bases, and 5 bases stayed unmatched. Germline CDR1 KGHSH, CDR2 LQKENI. This CDR3 reads CASSSRAGAGANVLTF. CDR3 sequence (DNA): TGTGCCAGCTCATCCCGAGCGGGGGCTGGGGCCAACGTCCTGACTTTC.

The J gene is TRBJ2-3, the V gene TRBV5-1; D assignment may be TRBD1 or TRBD2 (5 bases each). Germline-derived CDR1 and CDR2 are SGHRS and YFSETQ. This CDR3 comprises 14 residues. The ends were cut back, 7 bases at V and 1 base at J, with 13 bases in the middle. CDR3: CASFNGDGTDTQYF. DNA of the CDR3: TGCGCCAGCTTCAACGGGGACGGCACAGATACGCAGTATTTT.

This clonotype came up a few times. V is TRBV7-2 and J is TRBJ2-3; D remains unclear. V was trimmed by 1 base and J by 2 bases, leaving 7 bases between them. The CDR3 has 14 amino acids. Per germline, CDR1 SGHTA and CDR2 FQGNSA. The CDR3 nucleotides are TGTGCCAGCAGCTTAGAAGCCTACACAGATACGCAGTATTTT. This translates into CASSLEAYTDTQYF. Looking up the rest from reference TRBV7-2 and TRBJ2-3 gives the full variable domain: GAGVSQSPSNKVTEKGKDVELRCDPISGHTALYWYRQSLGQGLEFLIYFQGNSAPDKSGLPSDRFSAERTGGSVSTLTIQRTQQEDSAVYLCASSLEAYTDTQYFGPGTRLTVL.

This clonotype was seen only a few times. This chain uses TRBV12-3 or TRBV12-4 with TRBJ1-5, with D uncertain. V was pared by 1 base and J by 0 bases, with 4 bases between. CDR3 length: 14 residues. The CDR3 region is CASSLGFSNQPQHF. CDR3 sequence (DNA): TGTGCCAGCAGTTTAGGGTTTAGCAATCAGCCCCAGCATTTT.

A few counts support this clonotype. The chain uses TRBV7-2 and TRBJ2-1; 10 bases align to TRBD2. Trimming at V came to 5 bases and at J to 0 bases, leaving 4 bases not matched to a gene. The germline gives CDR1 SGHTA, CDR2 FQGNSA. The CDR3 spans 16 residues. The CDR3 protein is CASSPSGGSSYNEQFF. DNA of the CDR3: TGTGCCAGCAGCCCTAGCGGGGGCAGCTCCTACAATGAGCAGTTCTTC.

V gene TRBV7-9 combines with J gene TRBJ2-1; 8 bases are a match to TRBD2. V trimming: 5 bases; J trimming: 10 bases; junction bases outside the gene matches: 7. This CDR3 comprises 13 residues. CDR1 SEHNR and CDR2 FQNEAQ come from the germline V gene (reference sequence). CDR3 sequence: CASSLRSGDEQFF. DNA for the CDR3: TGTGCCAGCAGCCTCCGTAGCGGGGACGAGCAGTTCTTC.

This clonotype has at least ten counts. The rearrangement uses TRBV20-1 and TRBJ1-2; 9 bases map to TRBD1. The CDR3 length is 14 residues. From germline, CDR1 is DFQATT and CDR2 SNEGSKA (reference sequence). After removal of 6 bases from V and 4 bases from J, the junction contained 9 bases not matched to a gene. The CDR3 DNA sequence: TGCAGTGCCCGGACAGGGGCCCCCTCCTATGGCTACACCTTC. Amino acids: CSARTGAPSYGYTF.

The chain has TRBV7-2 and TRBJ2-6, with a tentative D call TRBD2 (6 bases). V was cut by 11 bases and J by 0 bases, with 14 bases left in between. Germline CDR1 SGHTA, CDR2 FQGNSA. The CDR3 is 15 amino acids. Here the CDR3 reads CARRVIVSGANVLTF. The CDR3 nucleotides are TGTGCCCGGAGGGTCATCGTCTCTGGGGCCAACGTCCTGACTTTC.

This clonotype occurred a few times. V usage is TRBV14 and J usage is TRBJ1-2; D not resolved. The V and J ends lost 6 bases and 1 base respectively, with 9 bases between them. The CDR3 contains 13 residues. CDR1 and CDR2 from the germline V gene are SGHDN and FVKESK. CDR3 sequence (DNA): TGTGCCAGCAGTATAAATTTTAACTATGGCTACACCTTC. Translated: CASSINFNYGYTF.